This T cell receptor (beta chain) stems from a study of CD8+ T cells in alopecia areata (dated by TCRdb to between 2018 and 2020). In terms of the full investigation: The treated patients, all with moderate-to-severe alopecia areata, were enrolled in an open-label pilot trial of oral tofacitinib given at 5 to 10 mg twice daily. Tofacitinib was given for 6 to 18 months, followed by 6 months of follow-up off drug to assess delayed response and recurrence. In treated patients, disease severity was measured using the SALT score, which gives the percentage of scalp surface area affected. The study used high-throughput TCRbeta sequencing to examine T cell clonal expansion in alopecia areata, in both the C3H/HeJ mouse model and human patients. In humans, TCRbeta sequencing was performed on scalp tissue and on sorted CD4+ and CD8+ peripheral blood T cells from healthy controls and from patients with patchy or totalis/universalis alopecia areata. Patients on tofacitinib were biopsied at baseline and after 4 and 24 weeks of treatment, and several of the patients also had a later scalp biopsy. Scalp clonality was compared among normal scalp (n=4), patchy alopecia areata scalp (n=8), and alopecia totalis/universalis scalp (n=8). The RNA source kit depended on sample type: the PAXgene miRNA kit for fixed scalp, the miRNeasy kit for PBMCs, and the RNeasy kit for mouse skin. TCRbeta CDR3 regions were amplified by immunoSEQ multiplex PCR with 35 Vbeta forward and 13 Jbeta reverse primers. General conclusions and limits of the study: Resident alphabeta T cells in normal human skin are also sequenced, complicating scalp TCR repertoire analysis, unlike mouse skin dominated by gammadelta T cells. During tofacitinib treatment, many expanded lesional clones remained in scalp and blood, and this persistence may partly explain relapse after treatment is stopped. Lesional scalp, especially in alopecia totalis/universalis, showed higher clonality and more expanded CD8+ clones than normal scalp, suggesting antigenic drive. Tofacitinib significantly lowered scalp clonality and the number of expanded CD8+ clones among the top 100 scalp clones. TCR sequences shared between patients were less clear than in mice, possibly partly because of HLA diversity in the patient population. The treated cohort was small, with a single nonresponder, so links between baseline CD8+ expansion and response need larger studies.

The table lists this clone with a count of one. Its specific antigen is unknown. Per-nucleotide qualities are absent, and no much larger clonotype sits a single base away. The library was made by the immunoSEQ multiplex PCR assay. To provide template for TCR sequencing, every sample had RNA extracted and reverse transcribed into cDNA. SuperScript III was used to make first-strand cDNA, primed with a 2:1 mix of oligo-dT and random hexamers. A synthetic immune receptor repertoire was used to measure amplification bias, and any remaining bias was corrected computationally. The paper's processing steps were these. Raw reads were preprocessed to remove errors, and CDR3 was defined according to IMGT conventions as the region from the conserved cysteine to phenylalanine. To get clonality, Shannon entropy was normalized by log2 of the number of productive unique TCRs and the result was subtracted from 1. Scalp TCRbeta sequences were cross-referenced with sorted blood CD4 and CD8 repertoires so that the CD4 or CD8 identity of scalp clones could be inferred. What TCRdb holds here is the immuneACCESS table cut down to in-frame rearrangements. Part of the clones is not present; checked against another copy, under half of the missing clones reflect an unresolved V gene, and the others are unexplained. That table supplies the V and J calls and clone size; D and trimming were determined from the DNA. In this sample the table shows about 250,000 clones, 50% to 75% of which occur a single time. Of the sample, 0.75% to 0.95% is held by the ten largest clones.

This sample's treatment or condition label indicates: oral pan-JAK inhibitor, 5-10 mg twice daily. Lesional scalp punch biopsies and peripheral blood were obtained from alopecia areata patients. PBMCs were isolated by density centrifugation and stained for CD3, CD4 and CD8, and CD4+ and CD8+ T cells were sorted on a FACSAria. Cut back by 3 bases and 2 bases, the V and J ends lie 21 bases apart. Reading from cysteine to phenylalanine, the CDR3 counts 18 amino acids. Only the CDR3 DNA stays, 54 bases, in frame from base 1. CDR1 and CDR2, looked up from the germline V gene, are SGHVS and FNYEAQ. This sequence was found in a human donor with alopecia areata. The chain is made from TRBV7-6 and TRBJ2-3; the D gene is perhaps TRBD1 or TRBD2, as each covers 5 bases. Sample: CD4+ T cells sorted from blood, taken around week 54, from a patient treated with tofacitinib. The CDR3 protein: CASSFFPRGRIHTDTQYF. Here is the DNA: TGTGCCAGCAGCTTCTTCCCTAGGGGACGGATCCACACAGATACGCAGTATTTT.